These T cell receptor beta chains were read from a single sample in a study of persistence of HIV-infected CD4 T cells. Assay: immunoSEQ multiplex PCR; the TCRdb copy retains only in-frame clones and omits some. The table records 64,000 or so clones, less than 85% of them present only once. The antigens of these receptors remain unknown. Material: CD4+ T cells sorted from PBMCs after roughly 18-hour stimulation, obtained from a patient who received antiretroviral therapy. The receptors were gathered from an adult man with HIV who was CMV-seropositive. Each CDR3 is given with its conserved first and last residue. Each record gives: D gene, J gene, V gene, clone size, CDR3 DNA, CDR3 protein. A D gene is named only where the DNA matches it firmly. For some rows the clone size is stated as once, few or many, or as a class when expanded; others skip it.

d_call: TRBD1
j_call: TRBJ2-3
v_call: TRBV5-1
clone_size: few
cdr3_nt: TGCGCCAGCAGCTATGGACAGGGGGTTGCAGATACGCAGTATTTT
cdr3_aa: CASSYGQGVADTQYF

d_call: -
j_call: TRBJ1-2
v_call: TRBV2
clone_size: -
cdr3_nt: TGTGCCAGCAGCGTGGGGGAGGGCGGCTACACCTTC
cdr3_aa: CASSVGEGGYTF

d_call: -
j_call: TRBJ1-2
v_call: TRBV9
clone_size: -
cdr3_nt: TGTGCCAGCAGCGCCCAACGGGATAACTATGGCTACACCTTC
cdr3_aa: CASSAQRDNYGYTF

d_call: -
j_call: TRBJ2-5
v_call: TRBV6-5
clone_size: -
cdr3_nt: TGTGCCAGCAGTTACTCCGGCAGGCGACAAGAGACCCAGTACTTC
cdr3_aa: CASSYSGRRQETQYF

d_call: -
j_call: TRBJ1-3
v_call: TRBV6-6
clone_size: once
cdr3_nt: TGTGCCAGCAGCTACCTCCGGGCCAACTCTGGAAACACCATATATTTT
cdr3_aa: CASSYLRANSGNTIYF

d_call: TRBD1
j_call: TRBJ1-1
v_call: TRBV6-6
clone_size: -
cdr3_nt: TGTGCCAGCAGTTTGGACAGGGAGACAGCTTTCTTT
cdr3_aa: CASSLDRETAFF

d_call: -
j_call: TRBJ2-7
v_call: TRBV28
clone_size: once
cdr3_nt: TGTGCCAGCAGTTCTCCCGCGACGTACGAGCAGTACTTC
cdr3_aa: CASSSPATYEQYF

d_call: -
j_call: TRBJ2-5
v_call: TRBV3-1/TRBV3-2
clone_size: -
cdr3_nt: TGTGCCAGCAGCCATGGGGGGGAGACCCAGTACTTC
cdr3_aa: CASSHGGETQYF

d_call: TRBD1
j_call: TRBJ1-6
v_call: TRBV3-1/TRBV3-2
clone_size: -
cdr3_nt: TGTGCCAGCAGCCAAGCTGACAGGGCATCACCCCTCCACTTT
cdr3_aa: CASSQADRASPLHF

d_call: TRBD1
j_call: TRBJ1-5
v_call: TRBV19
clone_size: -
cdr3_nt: TGTGCCAGTAGCCCCCGGACAGGGGAACAGCCCCAGCATTTT
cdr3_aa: CASSPRTGEQPQHF

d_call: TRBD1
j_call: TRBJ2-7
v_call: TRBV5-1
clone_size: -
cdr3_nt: TGCGCCAGCGGACAGGGGAGCTCGGGCGAGCAGTACTTC
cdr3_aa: CASGQGSSGEQYF

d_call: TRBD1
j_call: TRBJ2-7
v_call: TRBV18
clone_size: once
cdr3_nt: TGTGCCAGCTCACCATCCCGGGGGACAGGTGCCTACGAGCAGTACTTC
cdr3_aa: CASSPSRGTGAYEQYF

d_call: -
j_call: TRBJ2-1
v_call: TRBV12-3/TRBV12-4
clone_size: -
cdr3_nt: TGTGCCAGCAGTTCAAAATCCTACAATGAGCAGTTCTTC
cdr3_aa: CASSSKSYNEQFF

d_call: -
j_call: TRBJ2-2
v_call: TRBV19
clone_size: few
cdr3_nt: TGTGCCACCTTTAGAAGGGATGGTACCACCGGGGAGCTGTTTTTT
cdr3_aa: CATFRRDGTTGELFF

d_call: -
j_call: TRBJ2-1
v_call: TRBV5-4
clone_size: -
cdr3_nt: TGTGCCAGCAGCTTGTCGAGGAATGAGCAGTTCTTC
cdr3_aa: CASSLSRNEQFF

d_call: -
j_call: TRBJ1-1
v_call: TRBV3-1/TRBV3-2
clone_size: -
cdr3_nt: TGTGCCAGCAGCCAACGGGCAGAAGCTTTCTTT
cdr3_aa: CASSQRAEAFF

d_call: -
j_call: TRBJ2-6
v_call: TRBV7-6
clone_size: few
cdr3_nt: TGTGCCAGCAGCTTAGTATTTGGGGCTAGCTCTGGGGCCAACGTCCTGACTTTC
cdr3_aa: CASSLVFGASSGANVLTF

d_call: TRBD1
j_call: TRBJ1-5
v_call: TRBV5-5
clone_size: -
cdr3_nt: TGTGCCAGCAGTCAAAATGGTCAGGGGGTCGGGGGCAATCAGCCCCAGCATTTT
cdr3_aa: CASSQNGQGVGGNQPQHF

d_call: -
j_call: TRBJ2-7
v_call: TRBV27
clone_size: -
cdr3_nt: TGTGCCAGCAGTTTTCTTCGGGGGGCTACCTACGAGCAGTACTTC
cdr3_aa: CASSFLRGATYEQYF

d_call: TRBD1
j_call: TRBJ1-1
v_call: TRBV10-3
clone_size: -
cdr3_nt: TGTGCCATCAGTTCGGGACAGGGAAAAGCTTTCTTT
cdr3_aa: CAISSGQGKAFF

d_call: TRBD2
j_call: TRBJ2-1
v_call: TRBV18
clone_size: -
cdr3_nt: TGTGCCAGCTCACCCGCCGGACAGCGGGGGAATGAGCAGTTCTTC
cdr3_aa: CASSPAGQRGNEQFF

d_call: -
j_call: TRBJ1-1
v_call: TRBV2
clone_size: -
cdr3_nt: TGTGCCAGCAGTGAAGACAAAGTCACTGAAGCTTTCTTT
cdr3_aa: CASSEDKVTEAFF

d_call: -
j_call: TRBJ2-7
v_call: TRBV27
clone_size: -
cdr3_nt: TGTGCCAGCAGTTCCTGGGGACAAACCTACGAGCAGTACTTC
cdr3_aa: CASSSWGQTYEQYF

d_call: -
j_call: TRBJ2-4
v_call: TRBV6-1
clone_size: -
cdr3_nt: TGTGCCAGCAGTGAAGCCCCCTTTGGTACCATTCAGTACTTC
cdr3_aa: CASSEAPFGTIQYF

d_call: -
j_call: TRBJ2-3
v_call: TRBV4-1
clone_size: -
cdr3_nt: TGCGCCAGCAGCCAAGATCCCAGGGACGGAGATACGCAGTATTTT
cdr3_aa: CASSQDPRDGDTQYF

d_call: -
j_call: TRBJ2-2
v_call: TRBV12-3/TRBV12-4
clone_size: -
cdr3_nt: TGTGCCAGCAGTCCTCACACCGGGGAGCTGTTTTTT
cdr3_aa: CASSPHTGELFF

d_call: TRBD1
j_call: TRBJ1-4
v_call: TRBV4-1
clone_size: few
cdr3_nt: TGCGCCAGCAGCCAAGAGAGGGGACAGCATAATGAAAAACTGTTTTTT
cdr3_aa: CASSQERGQHNEKLFF

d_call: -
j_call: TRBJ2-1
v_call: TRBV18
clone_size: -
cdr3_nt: TGTGCCAGCTCGCTAAGCCCTTCGGGCTACAATGAGCAGTTCTTC
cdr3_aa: CASSLSPSGYNEQFF